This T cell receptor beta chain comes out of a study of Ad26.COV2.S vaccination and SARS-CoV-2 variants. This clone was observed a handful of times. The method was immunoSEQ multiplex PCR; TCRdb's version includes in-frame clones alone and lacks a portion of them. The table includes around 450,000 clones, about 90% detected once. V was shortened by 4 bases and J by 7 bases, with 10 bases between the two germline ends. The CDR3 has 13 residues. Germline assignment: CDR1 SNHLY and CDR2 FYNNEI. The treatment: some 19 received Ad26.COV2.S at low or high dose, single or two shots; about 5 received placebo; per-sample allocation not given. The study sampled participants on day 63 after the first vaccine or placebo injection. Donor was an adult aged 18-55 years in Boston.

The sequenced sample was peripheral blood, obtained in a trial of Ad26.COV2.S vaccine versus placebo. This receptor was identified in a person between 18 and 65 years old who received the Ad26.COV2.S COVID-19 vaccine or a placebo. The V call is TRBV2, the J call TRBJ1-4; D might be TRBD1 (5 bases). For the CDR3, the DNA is TGTGCCAGCAGTGGGGCAGGGACTGAAAAACTGTTTTTT. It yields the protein CASSGAGTEKLFF.